This TCR beta chain emerged from a study of T cell changes during pregnancy in multiple sclerosis. The protocol was immunoSEQ multiplex PCR, while the TCRdb copy is restricted to in-frame clones and leaves out a portion. This sample has 25,000 to 35,000 clones, with nearly 90% found just once. Per the germline V gene, CDR1 is MDHEN and CDR2 is SYDVKM. The J segment lost 4 bases and the V segment lost 7 bases, leaving 11 bases of the junction unmatched. CDR3 length: 15 amino acids. The specimen comprised CD8+ T cells from peripheral blood mononuclear cells, sampled in the second trimester of pregnancy. The chain links TRBV28 to TRBJ2-5, with 8 bases fitting TRBD2. The receptor was derived from a female donor with multiple sclerosis, enrolled in a pregnancy study. CDR3: CASTAHGGGAETQYF. CDR3 nucleotides: TGTGCCAGCACCGCCCACGGGGGGGGAGCAGAGACCCAGTACTTC. Using reference TRBV28 and TRBJ2-5 for the parts outside the CDR3, the full variable domain is DVKVTQSSRYLVKRTGEKVFLECVQDMDHENMFWYRQDPGLGLRLIYFSYDVKMKEKGDIPEGYSVSREKKERFSLILESASTNQTSMYLCASTAHGGGAETQYFGPGTRLLVL.